Listed below are T cell receptor beta chains from one sample, sequenced in a study of brain T cells in children with intractable seizures. Method: immunoSEQ multiplex PCR; TCRdb's copy keeps in-frame clones and lacks some. The table records about 340,000 clones, 93% of them present only once. This sample comprised peripheral blood, obtained 4 to 5 months after surgery. The receptors were sampled from a boy in the first two years of life with tuberous sclerosis and intractable seizures. Each CDR3 is given with its conserved first and last residue. Size is omitted from some rows. Given values are once, few, many or a class for expanded clones.

CDR3 | size | V
CASSQDAGGPDTQYF | - | TRBV3-1/TRBV3-2
CASNADRTTTEAFF | - | TRBV19
CASSLDGADTEAFF | - | TRBV5-1
CASNTAGGVPYEQYF | - | TRBV28
CASSRTGGYTGELFF | - | TRBV18
CASSLGGGYEQYF | few | TRBV5-1
CASSDGGRRTDTQYF | - | TRBV11-2
CATRAGNFNQPQHF | - | TRBV2
CASSLEAGRHNEQFF | - | TRBV7-2
CASSLPGPVNIQYF | - | TRBV28
CSGWTSGGAHEQFF | once | TRBV29-1
CAWSVDSYEQYF | - | TRBV30
CASSYRAERANYGYTF | - | TRBV11-2